This entry concerns a single T cell receptor (beta chain). One junction end does not reproduce the germline sequence, and a read error may be involved. The data originate from a study of cytotoxic CD8 clonotypes in ibrutinib-treated CLL. Germline V CDR1 and CDR2: SGHRS, YFSETQ. The CDR3 has 16 amino acids. Profiled with immunoSEQ multiplex PCR; TCRdb holds only in-frame clones, not every one. This sample carries about 25,000 clones, almost 85% of them seen once, and the ten largest clones take about 7.8%. This rearrangement joins TRBV5-1 to TRBJ2-3; 16 bases line up with TRBD2. The sample consisted of PBMCs, taken after 24 months of ibrutinib treatment. The receptor was derived from a human donor with chronic lymphocytic leukemia. CDR3 region: CASTGTSGGATDTQYF. DNA for the CDR3: TGCGCTAGCACCGGGACTAGCGGGGGGGCGACAGATACGCAGTATTTT.